The 25 T cell receptor beta chains in this list originate from one sample, sequenced in a study of B cell selection in AIRE deficiency. Regulatory T cells were sorted as CD4+CD25hiCD127low/negative. Generated by immunoSEQ multiplex PCR, the TCRdb table keeps only in-frame clones and is missing some. The sample shows roughly 22,000 clones, about 94% of them seen only once. Material: Tregs sorted from PBMCs. The receptors derive from a human donor with AIRE deficiency.

The V and J genes are TRBV7-8 and TRBJ1-2; D might be TRBD1 (6 bases). The CDR3 is made up of 16 amino acids. V lost 5 bases and J lost 1, with 17 bases in between. Germline values: CDR1 SGHVS, CDR2 FQNEAQ. CDR3 loop: CASSKGQTSFNYGYTF. CDR3 DNA sequence: TGTGCCAGCAGCAAAGGACAGACCAGTTTTAACTATGGCTACACCTTC.

The chain is built from TRBV5-6 and TRBJ1-2; a weak D match, TRBD1 (6 bases). The length of the CDR3 is 17 residues. CDR1 is SGHDT, CDR2 YYEEEE, per germline. Trimming shortened V by 4 bases and J by 4 bases, and 23 bases separated the two germline ends. The CDR3 DNA reads TGTGCCAGCAGCCTACGTCAAGCAGGGGCTTCCGGCTATGGCTACACCTTC. This encodes CASSLRQAGASGYGYTF.

This chain joins TRBV5-4 and TRBJ1-2; tentatively, D is TRBD1 (6 bases). Between the trimmed V and J ends, which lost 3 bases and 0 bases, there was a span of 12 bases. Germline-derived CDR1 and CDR2 are SGHNT and YYREEE (reference sequence). CDR3 size: 15 residues. CDR3 loop: CASSSGQSTNYGYTF. The CDR3 DNA reads as TGTGCCAGCAGCTCAGGACAGAGCACTAACTATGGCTACACCTTC.

V is TRBV11-3 and J is TRBJ2-7; 13 positions agree with TRBD2. The CDR3 contains 16 residues. Germline V gives CDR1 SGHNT, CDR2 YENEEA. Losses at the gene ends were 5 bases for V and 1 base for J; bases not matched to a gene: 5. The CDR3 loop is CASSHRTSGSSYEQYF. As DNA, the CDR3 is TGTGCCAGCAGCCACCGGACTAGCGGGAGTTCCTACGAGCAGTACTTC. Looking up the rest from reference TRBV11-3 and TRBJ2-7 gives the full variable domain: EAGVVQSPRYKIIEKKQPVAFWCNPISGHNTLYWYLQNLGQGPELLIRYENEEAVDDSQLPKDRFSAERLKGVDSTLKIQPAELGDSAVYLCASSHRTSGSSYEQYFGPGTRLTVT.

The chain is built from TRBV5-4 and TRBJ2-5, with D perhaps matching TRBD2 (5 bases). Near its end, the DNA agrees better with TRBJ2-7, so the J call may be wrong. The CDR3 extends over 15 amino acids. Germline CDR1 is SGHNT and CDR2 is YYREEE (reference sequence). CDR3 amino acids: CASSPAPRAGDEQYF. The DNA of the CDR3 is TGTGCCAGCAGCCCAGCCCCCCGGGCCGGGGACGAGCAGTACTTC.

This chain joins TRBV6-5 and TRBJ1-2; no definite D call. The V gene lost 6 bases and the J gene lost 0 bases, with 14 bases spanning the gap. This CDR3 is built from 15 residues. Germline V CDR1 and CDR2: MNHEY, SVGAGI. The chain's CDR3 is CASRFLGGSNYGYTF. The CDR3 bases are TGTGCCAGCAGGTTCCTTGGTGGGTCTAACTATGGCTACACCTTC.

This chain connects TRBV7-3 to TRBJ2-7; TRBD2 is a possible D gene (5 bases). Per germline, CDR1 SGHTA and CDR2 FQGTGA. The CDR3 is 13 residues long. The V and J ends lost 5 bases and 3 bases respectively, with 11 bases between them. CDR3 bases: TGTGCCAGCAGCCTCGGGATCGGCTACGAGCAGTACTTC. Protein: CASSLGIGYEQYF. Supplemented by reference TRBV7-3 and TRBJ2-7, the full variable domain reads GAGVSQTPSNKVTEKGKYVELRCDPISGHTALYWYRQSLGQGPEFLIYFQGTGAADDSGLPNDRFFAVRPEGSVSTLKIQRTERGDSAVYLCASSLGIGYEQYFGPGTRLTVT.

This clone was counted a few times. The J gene is TRBJ1-2, the V gene TRBV20-1; D possibly corresponds to TRBD1 (6 bases). V was trimmed by 5 bases and J by 9 bases, leaving 13 bases between them. CDR3 size: 11 residues. Germline lookup yields CDR1 DFQATT and CDR2 SNEGSKA (reference sequence). Here the CDR3 DNA reads TGCAGTGCTCCCTGGACAGCTCGCTACACCTTC. It yields the protein CSAPWTARYTF.

The gene calls are TRBV5-1 and TRBJ2-3; 7 bases map to TRBD2. The germline V gene has CDR1 SGHRS and CDR2 YFSETQ. Unmatched junction bases numbered 9, after V lost 1 base and J lost 4 bases. The CDR3 loop spans 16 amino acids. The CDR3 DNA sequence: TGCGCCAGCAGCTTGACAGCGGGAAGGGTTTCAGATACGCAGTATTTT. Translation: CASSLTAGRVSDTQYF.

The chain employs TRBV5-1 and TRBJ1-4, with 8 bases lining up with TRBD1. The J segment lost 7 bases and the V segment lost 0 bases, leaving 5 bases of the junction unmatched. The CDR3 sequence is 15 residues long. In germline, CDR1 is SGHRS, CDR2 YFSETQ. DNA of the CDR3: TGCGCCAGCAGCTTGGGGGGCAGGGGGCTTGAAAAACTGTTTTTT. Translated: CASSLGGRGLEKLFF. The variable domain in full, completed from reference TRBV5-1 and TRBJ1-4, reads KAGVTQTPRYLIKTRGQQVTLSCSPISGHRSVSWYQQTPGQGLQFLFEYFSETQRNKGNFPGRFSGRQFSNSRSEMNVSTLELGDSALYLCASSLGGRGLEKLFFGSGTQLSVL.

The CDR3 is CASSYLGNEQFF. The CDR3 nucleotides are TGTGCCAGCAGCTATCTAGGTAATGAGCAGTTCTTC. V usage is TRBV11-1 and J usage is TRBJ2-1; D gene unclear. Germline V gene lookup returns CDR1 SGHAT and CDR2 FQDESV (reference sequence). The germline V and J ends were trimmed by 4 bases and 7 bases, with 8 bases remaining between them. The CDR3 runs to 12 residues.

V and J are TRBV5-4 and TRBJ1-1; 9 bases agree with TRBD1. This CDR3 is built from 12 residues. The germline V gene has CDR1 SGHNT and CDR2 YYREEE (reference sequence). The junction had 9 bases not matched to a gene; V was cut back by 7 bases and J by 11 bases. CDR3 residues: CASQLGQGRAFF. CDR3 nucleotide sequence: TGTGCCAGCCAACTCGGACAGGGGCGGGCTTTCTTT.

J is TRBJ2-7 and V is TRBV10-3; 13 positions agree with TRBD2. V lost 9 bases to trimming and J lost 2 bases; unmatched junction nucleotides: 10. The CDR3 has 16 amino acids. In germline, CDR1 is ENHRY, CDR2 SYGVKD. The CDR3 spells CAMENHGLAGAYEQYF. The CDR3 nucleotides read TGTGCCATGGAAAATCACGGACTAGCGGGAGCCTACGAGCAGTACTTC.

The chain uses TRBV2 and TRBJ2-3; 7 bases line up with TRBD2. This CDR3 is built from 16 residues. Germline V lookup: CDR1 SNHLY, CDR2 FYNNEI. Germline trimming cut 5 bases from V and 5 bases from J; bases unmatched to any gene: 13. CDR3 in amino acids: CASSPSGLAERDTQYF. In nucleotides, the CDR3 is TGTGCCAGCAGTCCTAGCGGCTTAGCGGAGAGAGATACGCAGTATTTT.

The V call is TRBV2, the J call TRBJ1-2, with no clear D. The V gene lost 4 bases and the J gene lost 4 bases, with 7 bases spanning the gap. The CDR3 is 12 amino acids. CDR1 is SNHLY, CDR2 FYNNEI, per germline. CDR3 protein: CASSGQIYGYTF. The DNA of the CDR3 is TGTGCCAGCAGTGGCCAGATCTATGGCTACACCTTC. The variable domain in full, completed from reference TRBV2 and TRBJ1-2, reads EPEVTQTPSHQVTQMGQEVILRCVPISNHLYFYWYRQILGQKVEFLVSFYNNEISEKSEIFDDQFSVERPDGSNFTLKIRSTKLEDSAMYFCASSGQIYGYTFGSGTRLTVV.

By proportion, this clone is medium-sized (0.01 to 0.1%). The chain uses TRBV2 and TRBJ2-7; D may be TRBD2 (6 bases). CDR1 and CDR2 from the germline V gene are SNHLY and FYNNEI. Trimming took off 2 bases at V and 5 bases at J, with 13 bases between the two ends. The CDR3 loop spans 14 amino acids. The CDR3 DNA sequence: TGTGCCAGCAGTGAAACGGGGGTGTTTCACGAGCAGTACTTC. This translates into CASSETGVFHEQYF.

This clone came up once. V is TRBV11-2 and J is TRBJ2-3; D may be TRBD2 (6 bases). Trimming took 3 bases from V and 4 from J, leaving 14 bases between them. This CDR3 region has 15 residues. Germline CDR1 is SGHAT and CDR2 is FQNNGV. The CDR3 region has the DNA TGTGCCAGCAGCTTGGGACGGGAGCTCCCAGATACGCAGTATTTT. Amino acids: CASSLGRELPDTQYF.

As DNA, the CDR3 is TGTGCCAGCAGCCAAACCGCTTCCGGACTAGCAGGTGATACGCAGTATTTT. Translated: CASSQTASGLAGDTQYF. This chain links TRBV4-2 with TRBJ2-3; 8 bases are shared with TRBD2. Germline V gene data show CDR1 as LGHNA and CDR2 as YNFKEQ. V lost 2 bases and J lost 6; bases outside the gene matches: 13. The CDR3 is 17 amino acids.

V gene TRBV30 combines with J gene TRBJ2-1; 11 bases agree with TRBD2. V was clipped by 4 bases and J by 5 bases; unmatched bases: 7. The CDR3 has 15 residues. Germline V gives CDR1 GTSNPN, CDR2 SVGIG (reference sequence). CDR3 nucleotides: TGTGCCTGGAATGAGACTAGCGGGAAGGACAATGAGCAGTTCTTC. Translation gives CAWNETSGKDNEQFF.

The chain is built from TRBV7-9 and TRBJ2-1; no clear D gene. CDR3 length: 15 residues. CDR1 and CDR2 (germline): SEHNR, FQNEAQ (reference sequence). The V end was cut by 4 bases, the J end by 4 bases, with 14 bases between. Written as DNA, the CDR3 is TGTGCCAGCAGCTCCCTTAGGTTTGCTTACAATGAGCAGTTCTTC. The encoded protein is CASSSLRFAYNEQFF.

This chain joins TRBV28 and TRBJ2-2; possibly TRBD1 for D (6 bases). V lost 10 bases, J lost 6 bases, and 18 bases lay in between. From germline, CDR1 is MDHEN and CDR2 SYDVKM. The CDR3 is made up of 14 amino acids. In DNA form, the CDR3 reads TGTGCCATCCCTTTAAGGGGGTCGGCCGGGGAGCTGTTTTTT. This codes for CAIPLRGSAGELFF.

V and J are TRBV18 and TRBJ1-4; the D is unclear. The CDR3 contains 15 residues. With 3 bases removed from V and 3 bases from J, the gap between germline ends came to 11 bases. Germline CDR1 and CDR2: KGHSH and LQKENI. CDR3 amino acids: CASSPRLIPNEKLFF. CDR3 DNA sequence: TGTGCCAGCTCACCTAGGTTGATCCCTAATGAAAAACTGTTTTTT.

This clone was detected only a few times. CDR3 sequence reads: CASSKGGVSYEQYF. The CDR3 nucleotides read TGTGCCAGTAGCAAGGGGGGGGTCTCCTACGAGCAGTACTTC. The V call is TRBV19, the J call TRBJ2-7, with D maybe TRBD2 (7 bases). V dropped 6 bases and J dropped 0 bases, with 12 bases sitting between them. Germline V lookup: CDR1 LNHDA, CDR2 SQIVND (reference sequence). The CDR3 length is 14 residues.

This clone has only one observation. The chain uses TRBV7-2 and TRBJ2-3; D may correspond to TRBD1 or TRBD2 (5 bases each). The germline CDR1 and CDR2 sequences are SGHTA and FQGNSA. This CDR3 has 18 amino acids. V was pared by 1 base and J by 0 bases, with 17 bases between. The CDR3 reads CASSLVGMRGLSTDTQYF. The CDR3, as DNA: TGTGCCAGCAGCTTAGTCGGGATGAGGGGCTTAAGCACAGATACGCAGTATTTT.

The chain uses TRBV5-5 and TRBJ2-1, with 7 bases identical to TRBD2. Germline CDR1 and CDR2: SGHKS and YYEKEE (reference sequence). The CDR3 length is 14 residues. Trimming removed 4 bases from V and 8 bases from J; junction bases left unmatched: 9. The CDR3 loop is CASSATGTMHEQFF. The CDR3, as DNA: TGTGCCAGCAGCGCAACCGGGACTATGCATGAGCAGTTCTTC.